The next 2 T cell receptor beta chains were all read from a single sample in a study of T cells in Graves' hyperthyroidism and ophthalmopathy. The TCR beta CDR3 regions underwent amplification using RNA transcripts as the source. During a first-round RT-PCR of the TCR CDR3, the HTBI primer set was used. Using its own MiXCR run on the multiplex PCR reads, TCRdb lists one record per CDR3 protein. The sample yields a few hundred thousand distinct CDR3 sequences, 15% to 18% seen once. Source material: blood. Receptors were obtained from a woman in her twenties or thirties with Graves' hyperthyroidism.

This clonotype has ten or more counts. This sequence joins TRBV5-1 and TRBJ2-7; D possibly matches TRBD1 or TRBD2 (5 bases each). The CDR3 totals 13 residues. CDR1 and CDR2 from the germline V gene are SGHRS and YFSETQ. V gave up 4 bases and J gave up 4 bases, with 12 bases separating them. The CDR3 sequence is CASSRDGLYEQYF. CDR3 coding DNA: TGCGCCAGCAGCCGGGACGGACTTTACGAGCAGTACTTC.

The rearrangement joins TRBV7-3 to TRBJ2-1; no definite D call. This CDR3 has 16 amino acids. Looked up from germline, CDR1 is SGHTA and CDR2 is FQGTGA. Trimming cost V 2 bases and J 0 bases, with 11 bases left between them. The CDR3 coding sequence is TGTGCCAGCAGCTTAGCTCTGGTCCACTCCTACAATGAGCAGTTCTTC. Translation: CASSLALVHSYNEQFF.